This T cell receptor (beta chain) appears in the sequencing data of a study of OX40 agonist ivuxolimab in advanced cancers. Overall study: Patients undergoing dose escalation presented with hepatocellular carcinoma, melanoma, renal cell or head and neck cancer. Aged 23 to 79 with a mean of about 60 years, they were approximately 80% male. The study reported partial responses in three patients: one hepatocellular carcinoma, two cutaneous melanoma. Whole-study findings and limits: At 0.1 to 3.0 mg/kg, CD4+ and CD8+ blood T cells expanded clonally by week 6.

This CDR3 spans 15 amino acids. The V gene's germline CDR1 is LGHNA and CDR2 YSLEER. Germline trimming cut 1 base from V and 6 bases from J; bases unmatched to any gene: 5. Profiling relied on immunoSEQ multiplex PCR, and the TCRdb table lists in-frame clones only, not all of them. Counted here are approximately 49,000 clones, approximately 80% occurring once; the ten biggest clones make up approximately 24%. Concerning this clone itself: The antigen is undetermined.

V usage is TRBV4-3 and J usage is TRBJ1-5, with 8 bases lining up with TRBD1. This receptor was identified in an adult with an advanced solid tumor such as melanoma, head and neck, liver or kidney cancer. The starting material was CD4+ or CD8+ T cells sorted from blood, obtained in a trial of the OX40 agonist ivuxolimab. The CDR3: CASSQAQGAGQPQHF. CDR3 coding DNA: TGCGCCAGCAGCCAAGCCCAGGGGGCTGGTCAGCCCCAGCATTTT.